The clone carrying this TCR beta chain was seen many times. Its antigen is as yet unknown. A second about 6 to 12 cycle PCR used barcoded and J-beta primers. From the 5' RACE reads, TCRdb called clonotypes with MiXCR, one entry per CDR3 protein. Of some 710,000 distinct CDR3 sequences listed, about 24% were seen once; the top ten hold about 22%. The sample comes from a study of blood T cells in healthy people across ages. Background on the study: The template switching approach captured approximately one barcoded beta molecule for every two T cells.

The CDR3 covers 16 residues. The V and J ends lost 0 bases and 1 base respectively, with 7 bases between them. The germline gives CDR1 MNHNY, CDR2 SVGAGI (reference sequence). PBMCs numbering at least 7 million were isolated per sample. Study-wide findings and caveats: Compared with aged donors, long-lived donors showed fewer expanded clones, suggesting selection.

V gene TRBV6-6 combines with J gene TRBJ2-6; D unclear. The sample was blood. This TCR derives from a man in his 70s in good health. The DNA of the CDR3 is TGTGCCAGCAGTTACTCGTTTGGGTCTGGGGCCAACGTCCTGACTTTC. Its translation: CASSYSFGSGANVLTF.